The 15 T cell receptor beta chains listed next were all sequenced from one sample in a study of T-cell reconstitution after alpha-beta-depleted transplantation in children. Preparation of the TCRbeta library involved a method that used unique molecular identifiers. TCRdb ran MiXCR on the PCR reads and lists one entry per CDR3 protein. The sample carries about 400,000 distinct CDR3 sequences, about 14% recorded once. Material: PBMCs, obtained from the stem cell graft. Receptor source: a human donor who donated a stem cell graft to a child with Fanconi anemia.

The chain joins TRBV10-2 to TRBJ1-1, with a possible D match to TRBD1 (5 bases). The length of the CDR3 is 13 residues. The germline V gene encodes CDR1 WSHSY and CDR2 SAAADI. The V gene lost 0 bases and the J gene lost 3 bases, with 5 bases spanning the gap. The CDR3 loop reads CASSESGHTEAFF. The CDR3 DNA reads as TGCGCCAGCAGTGAGTCGGGGCACACTGAAGCTTTCTTT.

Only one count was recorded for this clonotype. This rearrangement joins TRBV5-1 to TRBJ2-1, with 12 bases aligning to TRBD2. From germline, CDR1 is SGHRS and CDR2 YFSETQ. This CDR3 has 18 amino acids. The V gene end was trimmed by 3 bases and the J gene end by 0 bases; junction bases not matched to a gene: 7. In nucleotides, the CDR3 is TGCGCCAGCAGCTCGGGACTAGCGGGTGCTAGCTCCTACAATGAGCAGTTCTTC. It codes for CASSSGLAGASSYNEQFF.

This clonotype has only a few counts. The CDR3 here is CASSTRTPVSYEQYF. The CDR3 DNA reads as TGTGCCAGCAGTACACGGACACCAGTATCCTACGAGCAGTACTTC. V gene TRBV28 combines with J gene TRBJ2-7, with D maybe TRBD1 (5 bases). Germline values: CDR1 MDHEN, CDR2 SYDVKM. Trimming pared 5 bases from V and 1 base from J, leaving 15 bases between. This CDR3 region has 15 residues.

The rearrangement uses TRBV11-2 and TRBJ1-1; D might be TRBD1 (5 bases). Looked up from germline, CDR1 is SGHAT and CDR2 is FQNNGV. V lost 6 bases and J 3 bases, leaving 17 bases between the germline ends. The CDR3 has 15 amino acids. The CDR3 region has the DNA TGTGCCAGCAGTATGGAAGGGGTGGTAGACACTGAAGCTTTCTTT. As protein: CASSMEGVVDTEAFF.

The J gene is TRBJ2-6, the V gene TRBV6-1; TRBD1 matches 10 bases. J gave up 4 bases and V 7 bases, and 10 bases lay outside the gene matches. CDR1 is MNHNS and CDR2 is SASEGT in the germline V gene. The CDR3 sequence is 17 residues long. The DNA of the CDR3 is TGTGCCAGCAACCCGGGACAGGGGATTGTAGGGGCCAACGTCCTGACTTTC. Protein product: CASNPGQGIVGANVLTF.

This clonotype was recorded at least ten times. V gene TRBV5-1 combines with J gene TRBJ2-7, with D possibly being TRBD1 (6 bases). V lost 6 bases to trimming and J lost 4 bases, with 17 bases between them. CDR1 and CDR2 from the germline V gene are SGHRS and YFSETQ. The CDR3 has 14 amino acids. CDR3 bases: TGCGCCAGCATTCGGGACATCCGTTGGTACGAGCAGTACGTC. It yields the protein CASIRDIRWYEQYV.

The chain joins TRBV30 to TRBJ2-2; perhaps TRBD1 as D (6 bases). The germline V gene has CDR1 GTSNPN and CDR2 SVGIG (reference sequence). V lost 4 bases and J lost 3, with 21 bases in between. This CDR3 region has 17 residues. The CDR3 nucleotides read TGTGCCTGGACCCGGGACACTCCCTCTTCATACACCGGGGAGCTGTTTTTT. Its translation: CAWTRDTPSSYTGELFF.

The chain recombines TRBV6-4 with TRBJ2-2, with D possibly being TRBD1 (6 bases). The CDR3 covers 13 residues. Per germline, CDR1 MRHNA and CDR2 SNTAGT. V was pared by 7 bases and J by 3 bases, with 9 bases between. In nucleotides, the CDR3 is TGTGCCAGCAAGGACAGCTACACCGGGGAGCTGTTTTTT. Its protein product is CASKDSYTGELFF.

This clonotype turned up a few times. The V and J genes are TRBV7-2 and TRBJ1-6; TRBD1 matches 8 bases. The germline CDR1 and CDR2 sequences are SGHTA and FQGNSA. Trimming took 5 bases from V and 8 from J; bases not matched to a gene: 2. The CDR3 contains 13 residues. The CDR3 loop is CASSPDRDSPLHF. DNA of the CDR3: TGTGCCAGCAGCCCGGACAGGGATTCACCCCTCCACTTT.

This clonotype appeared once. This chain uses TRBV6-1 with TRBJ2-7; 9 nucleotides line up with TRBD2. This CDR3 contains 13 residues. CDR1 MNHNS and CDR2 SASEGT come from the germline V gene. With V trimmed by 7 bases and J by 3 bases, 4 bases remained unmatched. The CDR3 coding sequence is TGTGCCAGCATGATAGCGGGGGACTACGAGCAGTACTTC. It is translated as CASMIAGDYEQYF.

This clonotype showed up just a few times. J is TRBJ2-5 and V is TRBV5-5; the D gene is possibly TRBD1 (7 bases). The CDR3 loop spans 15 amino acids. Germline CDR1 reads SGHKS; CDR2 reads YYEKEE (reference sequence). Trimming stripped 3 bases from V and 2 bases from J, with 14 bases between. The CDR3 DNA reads TGTGCCAGCAGCTCCCAGGCGGGACAGCAAGAGACCCAGTACTTC. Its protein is CASSSQAGQQETQYF.

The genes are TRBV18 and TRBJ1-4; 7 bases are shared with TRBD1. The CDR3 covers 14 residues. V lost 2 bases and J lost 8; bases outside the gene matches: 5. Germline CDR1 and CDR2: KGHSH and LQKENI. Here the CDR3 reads CASSPSTGKEKLFF. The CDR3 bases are TGTGCCAGCTCACCATCGACAGGGAAAGAAAAACTGTTTTTT. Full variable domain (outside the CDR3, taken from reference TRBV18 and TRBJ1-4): NAGVMQNPRHLVRRRGQEARLRCSPMKGHSHVYWYRQLPEEGLKFMVYLQKENIIDESGMPKERFSAEFPKEGPSILRIQQVVRGDSAAYFCASSPSTGKEKLFFGSGTQLSVL.

The CDR3 nucleotides read TGTGCCAGTAGGAAAGGACTAGCGGGGGGTTTGGGAACCGGGGAGCTGTTTTTT. Its translation: CASRKGLAGGLGTGELFF. The chain links TRBV19 to TRBJ2-2; 14 bases agree with TRBD2. Losses at the gene ends were 6 bases for V and 5 bases for J; bases not matched to a gene: 11. CDR1 is LNHDA, CDR2 SQIVND, per germline (reference sequence). The CDR3 runs 18 residues.

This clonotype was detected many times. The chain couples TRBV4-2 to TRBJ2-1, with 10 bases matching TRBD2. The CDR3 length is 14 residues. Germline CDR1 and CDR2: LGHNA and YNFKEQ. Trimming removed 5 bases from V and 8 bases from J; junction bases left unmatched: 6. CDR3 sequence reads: CASSERGGGYEQFF. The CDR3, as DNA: TGTGCCAGCAGCGAGCGGGGGGGCGGCTATGAGCAGTTCTTC.

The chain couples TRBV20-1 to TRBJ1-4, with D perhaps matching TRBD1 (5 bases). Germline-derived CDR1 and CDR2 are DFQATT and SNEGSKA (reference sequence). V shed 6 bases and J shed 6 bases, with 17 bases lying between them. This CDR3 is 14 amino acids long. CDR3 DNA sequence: TGCAGTGCCCCTCCCGGGCGGGGGGATGAAAAACTGTTTTTT. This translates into CSAPPGRGDEKLFF.